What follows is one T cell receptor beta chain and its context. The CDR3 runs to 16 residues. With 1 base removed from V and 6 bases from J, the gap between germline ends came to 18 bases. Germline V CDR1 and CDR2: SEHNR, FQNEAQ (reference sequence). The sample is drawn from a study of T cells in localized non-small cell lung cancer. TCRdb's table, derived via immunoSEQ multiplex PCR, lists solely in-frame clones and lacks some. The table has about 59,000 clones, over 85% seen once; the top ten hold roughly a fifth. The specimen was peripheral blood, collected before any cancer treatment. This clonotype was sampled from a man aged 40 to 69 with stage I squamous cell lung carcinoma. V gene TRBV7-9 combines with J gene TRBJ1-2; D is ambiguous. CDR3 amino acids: CASSLEGSLGYNGYTF. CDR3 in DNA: TGTGCCAGCAGCTTAGAGGGCTCTCTGGGGTACAATGGCTACACCTTC.